Below are 7 T cell receptor beta chains sequenced from a single sample in a study of identical twins. In TCRdb, the 5' RACE reads were re-called with MiXCR into one record per CDR3 protein. The sample has fewer than 350,000 distinct CDR3 sequences; approximately 8.5% are singletons. These data were also reused for a study on yellow fever vaccine responses in identical twins.

The material sequenced was memory (CD45RO+) T cells sorted from blood. These receptors were taken from a woman between 18 and 30 years old in good health.

This clonotype was counted ten times or more. This chain connects TRBV15 to TRBJ2-1; possible D gene TRBD2, 6 bases. CDR1 and CDR2 from the germline V gene are LNHNV and YYDKDF (reference sequence). This CDR3 has 18 residues. V lost 0 bases, J lost 3 bases, and 18 bases lay in between. The CDR3: CATSRDRPGGLNYNEQFF. The CDR3 DNA reads as TGTGCCACCAGCAGAGATCGGCCGGGCGGACTAAACTACAATGAGCAGTTCTTC.

Only a few counts were recorded for this clonotype. The chain employs TRBV14 and TRBJ2-3, with D unclear. Germline V gives CDR1 SGHDN, CDR2 FVKESK. With 3 bases removed from V and 2 bases from J, the gap between germline ends came to 6 bases. This CDR3 is built from 13 residues. The CDR3 reads CASSHGPTDTQYF. The CDR3 bases are TGTGCCAGCAGCCACGGACCCACAGATACGCAGTATTTT.

This clonotype was found a few times. The gene calls are TRBV3-1 and TRBJ1-2; D unresolved. Trimming stripped 4 bases from V and 9 bases from J, with 9 bases between. The CDR3 covers 11 residues. Per germline, CDR1 LGHDT and CDR2 YNNKEL (reference sequence). CDR3 coding DNA: TGTGCCAGCAGCCGCAGGTTGAGCTACACCTTC. Its translation is CASSRRLSYTF.

V usage is TRBV28 and J usage is TRBJ2-7; possibly TRBD1 for D (7 bases). CDR1 MDHEN and CDR2 SYDVKM come from the germline V gene. Trimming removed 5 bases at V and 4 bases at J, with 30 bases between. CDR3 size: 19 residues. CDR3 in DNA: TGTGCCAGCAGTCCTGGGGGACAGTGGGGGGTGGGGGGATATTACGAGCAGTACGTC. Its protein is CASSPGGQWGVGGYYEQYV.

This clonotype was observed at least ten times. The genes are TRBV10-3 and TRBJ2-1; the match to TRBD2 covers 13 bases. V lost 8 bases to trimming and J lost 8 bases; unmatched junction nucleotides: 3. The CDR3 loop spans 13 amino acids. Germline assignment: CDR1 ENHRY and CDR2 SYGVKD. The chain's CDR3 is CAIGTSGMDEQFF. CDR3 nucleotide sequence: TGTGCCATCGGGACTAGCGGGATGGATGAGCAGTTCTTC.

This clonotype was counted only a few times. The V gene is TRBV1, the J gene TRBJ2-7; the D segment call TRBD1 is taken from the table without a DNA check. TRBV1 is a recognized pseudogene. The CDR3 is 16 residues long. CDR3 nucleotide sequence: TGCACCAGCAGCCAAGACCGGCGCCGCCCCCTCTACGAGCAGTACTTC. Translated: CTSSQDRRRPLYEQYF.

This clonotype was seen repeatedly, ten times or more. The gene calls are TRBV6-1 and TRBJ2-3; TRBD1 might be the D (6 bases). The CDR3 runs 14 residues. Trimming removed 6 bases from V and 0 bases from J, with 10 bases in between. CDR1 MNHNS and CDR2 SASEGT come from the germline V gene. CDR3 DNA: TGTGCCAGCAGAAAGGACAGTAGCACAGATACGCAGTATTTT. Encoded protein: CASRKDSSTDTQYF.